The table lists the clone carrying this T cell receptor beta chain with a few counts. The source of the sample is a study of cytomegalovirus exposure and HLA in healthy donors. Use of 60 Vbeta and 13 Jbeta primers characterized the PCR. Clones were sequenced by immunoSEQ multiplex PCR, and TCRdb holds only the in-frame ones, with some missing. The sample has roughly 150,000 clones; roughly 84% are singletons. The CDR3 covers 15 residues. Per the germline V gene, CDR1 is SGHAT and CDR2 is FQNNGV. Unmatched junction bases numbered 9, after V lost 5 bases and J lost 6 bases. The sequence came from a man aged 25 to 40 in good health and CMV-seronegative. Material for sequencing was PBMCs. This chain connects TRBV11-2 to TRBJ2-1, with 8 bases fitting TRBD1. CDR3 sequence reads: CASSPADRGINEQFF. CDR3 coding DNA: TGTGCCAGCAGCCCAGCCGACAGGGGTATCAATGAGCAGTTCTTC.